The subject of this entry is one TCR beta chain. The antigen is not known. Peripheral blood samples and lesional scalp punch biopsies were obtained from alopecia areata patients. The germline V gene has CDR1 GTSNPN and CDR2 SVGIG (reference sequence). V shed 1 base, J shed 4 bases, and the junction held 9 bases outside the gene matches. The length of the CDR3 is 16 residues. This sample stems from a study of CD8+ T cells in alopecia areata. Study context: For 6 to 18 months, tofacitinib was taken, and 6 months off drug followed.

RNA was isolated and reverse transcribed to cDNA, the sequencing template. Repertoires were generated with immunoSEQ multiplex PCR, while TCRdb's copy carries only in-frame clones and drops some. There are about 190,000 clones in the sample; approximately 56% occur only once, and about 15% lies in the top ten. Study-wide points: Affected lesional scalp, above all in alopecia totalis/universalis, was more clonal than normal scalp.

The rearrangement joins TRBV30 to TRBJ2-2, with 7 positions matching TRBD1. This sample comprised CD4+ T cells sorted from blood, obtained at week 0. This sequence originates from a human donor with alopecia areata. CDR3 amino acids: CAWSGGTRGFTGELFF. The DNA for the CDR3 is TGTGCCTGGAGTGGGGGAACCAGGGGGTTCACCGGGGAGCTGTTTTTT.